The rows below give T cell receptor beta chains drawn from one sample of a study of T cell responses to AZD1222 COVID-19 vaccine. Libraries were prepared by immunoSEQ multiplex PCR; TCRdb keeps only in-frame clonotypes and omits some of them. The sample shows around 140,000 clones, roughly 90% of them seen only once. Source: peripheral blood, taken 28 days after the second AZD1222 dose. These receptors all stem from an adult who received the AZD1222 COVID-19 vaccine. CDR3s include the opening cysteine and the closing phenylalanine or tryptophan. A D gene is named only where the DNA matches it firmly. Clone size is given for some rows only: seen once, a few or many times, or a class if the clone is expanded.

V,J,size,D,CDR3,DNA
TRBV5-1,TRBJ1-3,.,.,CASSTGIGDTIYF,TGCGCCAGCAGTACAGGGATAGGGGACACCATATATTTT
TRBV6-4,TRBJ2-3,.,.,CASSLYTDTQYF,TGTGCCAGCAGTCTTTACACAGATACGCAGTATTTT
TRBV7-3,TRBJ2-7,.,.,CASSLTPGSYEQYF,TGTGCCAGCAGCTTAACCCCAGGTTCCTACGAGCAGTACTTC
TRBV10-3,TRBJ1-2,.,.,CAISEGPPANYGYTF,TGTGCCATCAGTGAGGGACCACCGGCTAACTATGGCTACACCTTC
TRBV5-5,TRBJ1-6,few,.,CASSLPRSGTHSPLHF,TGTGCCAGCAGCTTGCCCAGGTCAGGGACGCATTCACCCCTCCACTTT
TRBV25-1,TRBJ1-4,.,.,CASRLEGLPLNEKLFF,TGTGCCAGCAGGCTGGAGGGCCTACCTTTAAATGAAAAACTGTTTTTT
TRBV2,TRBJ1-3,.,.,CASLHESPNTIYF,TGTGCCAGCCTACATGAGAGTCCAAACACCATATATTTT
TRBV11-2,TRBJ1-2,.,.,CASSRSLANYGYTF,TGTGCCAGCAGCCGGTCCTTAGCTAACTATGGCTACACCTTC
TRBV11-2,TRBJ2-1,.,TRBD2,CASSLNPGGTEQFF,TGTGCCAGCAGCTTAAACCCGGGGGGGACCGAGCAGTTCTTC
TRBV12-5,TRBJ2-5,.,.,CASGLAEGETQYF,TGTGCTAGTGGTTTGGCGGAGGGCGAGACCCAGTACTTC
TRBV5-1,TRBJ2-1,.,.,CASSLAGEPLLSDEQFF,TGCGCCAGCAGCTTGGCCGGCGAGCCCCTTCTATCGGATGAGCAGTTCTTC
TRBV5-1,TRBJ2-5,.,TRBD1,CASSLVGTGEETQYF,TGCGCCAGCAGCTTGGTGGGGACAGGGGAAGAGACCCAGTACTTC
TRBV2,TRBJ2-7,once,TRBD1,CASTPGTGYSYEQYF,TGTGCCAGCACTCCTGGGACAGGATATTCCTACGAGCAGTACTTC
TRBV6-1,TRBJ1-3,few,.,CASSEEQSWNTIYF,TGTGCCAGCAGTGAAGAACAAAGCTGGAACACCATATATTTT
TRBV1,TRBJ2-5,.,.,CTSSQEGPLAGGCETQYF,TGCACCAGCAGCCAAGAAGGCCCCCTAGCGGGAGGATGTGAGACCCAGTACTTC
TRBV28,TRBJ1-5,once,.,CASRPSGSDNQPQHF,TGTGCCAGCAGACCTTCGGGTAGTGACAATCAGCCCCAGCATTTT
TRBV3-1/TRBV3-2,TRBJ1-4,.,TRBD1,CASSQNRGSNEKLFF,TGTGCCAGCAGCCAGAACAGGGGGAGCAATGAAAAACTGTTTTTT
TRBV27,TRBJ2-5,.,.,CASSLSGETQYF,TGTGCCAGCAGTTTATCAGGGGAGACCCAGTACTTC
TRBV7-8,TRBJ1-5,once,TRBD1,CASSPGQAPRPQHF,TGTGCCAGCAGCCCCGGACAGGCGCCTCGGCCCCAGCATTTT
TRBV19,TRBJ2-3,once,TRBD1,CASSMGGQGTTDTQYF,TGTGCCAGTAGTATGGGGGGACAGGGGACCACAGATACGCAGTATTTT